The rows below give T cell receptor beta chains drawn from one sample of a study of blood T cell repertoires in COVID-19. Measured with immunoSEQ multiplex PCR; TCRdb has only the in-frame clones, and not every one. Of approximately 88,000 clones listed, roughly 80% are singletons. Sequencing was performed on peripheral blood. The receptor set was obtained from a man between 65 and 79 years old with COVID-19, enrolled during active disease. CDR3s include the opening cysteine and the closing phenylalanine or tryptophan. D genes are given only for firm matches. Not all rows give a size; the values are once, few, many and, for expanded clones, a class.

j_call: TRBJ2-7
v_call: TRBV6-5
d_call: TRBD2
clone_size: -
cdr3_aa: CASSYSSGGRYEQYF
cdr3_nt: TGTGCCAGCAGTTATTCAAGCGGGGGACGCTACGAGCAGTACTTC

j_call: TRBJ1-2
v_call: TRBV5-5
d_call: TRBD1
clone_size: -
cdr3_aa: CASWDSNYGYTF
cdr3_nt: TGTGCCAGCTGGGACAGCAACTATGGCTACACCTTC

j_call: TRBJ2-3
v_call: TRBV5-6
d_call: TRBD2
clone_size: -
cdr3_aa: CASSFYRGGAVDTQYF
cdr3_nt: TGTGCCAGCAGCTTTTACCGCGGGGGGGCAGTGGATACGCAGTATTTT

j_call: TRBJ1-1
v_call: TRBV2
d_call: -
clone_size: -
cdr3_aa: CASWGDTEAFF
cdr3_nt: TGTGCCAGCTGGGGGGACACTGAAGCTTTCTTT

j_call: TRBJ2-3
v_call: TRBV2
d_call: -
clone_size: -
cdr3_aa: CASSVRGTDTQYF
cdr3_nt: TGTGCCAGCAGTGTAAGAGGCACAGATACGCAGTATTTT

j_call: TRBJ2-1
v_call: TRBV10-3
d_call: -
clone_size: -
cdr3_aa: CAIGGSSGDNEQFF
cdr3_nt: TGTGCCATCGGGGGGTCGAGCGGTGACAATGAGCAGTTCTTC

j_call: TRBJ2-3
v_call: TRBV6-4
d_call: TRBD2
clone_size: -
cdr3_aa: CASSRTSGVTDTQYF
cdr3_nt: TGTGCCAGCAGCCGGACTAGCGGGGTAACAGATACGCAGTATTTT

j_call: TRBJ2-2
v_call: TRBV7-6
d_call: TRBD2
clone_size: once
cdr3_aa: CASSELAGGQAGELFF
cdr3_nt: TGTGCCAGCAGCGAGCTAGCGGGGGGGCAGGCCGGGGAGCTGTTTTTT

j_call: TRBJ1-4
v_call: TRBV18
d_call: -
clone_size: -
cdr3_aa: CASSRRQATTNEKLFF
cdr3_nt: TGTGCCAGCTCACGCCGACAGGCTACGACTAATGAAAAACTGTTTTTT

j_call: TRBJ2-7
v_call: TRBV7-8
d_call: -
clone_size: -
cdr3_aa: CASSGRQVGPYEQYF
cdr3_nt: TGTGCCAGCAGCGGACGACAGGTTGGTCCCTACGAGCAGTACTTC

j_call: TRBJ2-7
v_call: TRBV5-6
d_call: -
clone_size: once
cdr3_aa: CASSLDPTYEQYF
cdr3_nt: TGTGCCAGCAGCTTGGATCCCACCTACGAGCAGTACTTC

j_call: TRBJ2-2
v_call: TRBV5-1
d_call: -
clone_size: -
cdr3_aa: CASSPEGTGELFF
cdr3_nt: TGCGCCAGCAGCCCAGAGGGCACCGGGGAGCTGTTTTTT

j_call: TRBJ2-4
v_call: TRBV30
d_call: -
clone_size: -
cdr3_aa: CAWHTGSLAKNIQYF
cdr3_nt: TGTGCCTGGCATACAGGCAGCCTAGCCAAAAACATTCAGTACTTC

j_call: TRBJ2-7
v_call: TRBV6-4
d_call: -
clone_size: -
cdr3_aa: CASSDPRPPSGEQYF
cdr3_nt: TGTGCCAGCAGTGACCCCCGTCCTCCTTCAGGCGAGCAGTACTTC

j_call: TRBJ1-6
v_call: TRBV9
d_call: TRBD1
clone_size: -
cdr3_aa: CASSVHPGQGSIIYNSPLHF
cdr3_nt: TGTGCCAGCAGCGTTCATCCGGGACAGGGGTCGATTATCTATAATTCACCCCTCCACTTT

j_call: TRBJ2-3
v_call: TRBV27
d_call: TRBD1
clone_size: -
cdr3_aa: CASRGTGTDTQYF
cdr3_nt: TGTGCCAGCAGGGGGACAGGGACAGATACGCAGTATTTT

j_call: TRBJ1-3
v_call: TRBV5-1
d_call: TRBD1
clone_size: once
cdr3_aa: CASSPRDRGSGNTIYF
cdr3_nt: TGCGCCAGCAGCCCCCGGGACAGGGGGTCAGGAAACACCATATATTTT

j_call: TRBJ1-4
v_call: TRBV27
d_call: -
clone_size: -
cdr3_aa: CASSTLNSKLGKLFF
cdr3_nt: TGTGCCAGCAGTACTTTGAATTCAAAACTTGGAAAACTGTTTTTT

j_call: TRBJ1-6
v_call: TRBV28
d_call: TRBD1
clone_size: -
cdr3_aa: CASSVSGTGSSPLHF
cdr3_nt: TGTGCCAGCAGTGTCTCCGGGACAGGGAGTTCACCCCTCCACTTT

j_call: TRBJ2-6
v_call: TRBV7-2
d_call: -
clone_size: once
cdr3_aa: CASSSRQFSGANVLTF
cdr3_nt: TGTGCCAGCAGCTCCCGACAGTTCTCTGGGGCCAACGTCCTGACTTTC

j_call: TRBJ2-5
v_call: TRBV2
d_call: TRBD1
clone_size: -
cdr3_aa: CASRDRAGETQYF
cdr3_nt: TGTGCCAGCAGAGACAGGGCTGGGGAGACCCAGTACTTC

j_call: TRBJ2-7
v_call: TRBV18
d_call: -
clone_size: once
cdr3_aa: CASSTTDSYEQYF
cdr3_nt: TGTGCCAGCTCAACCACTGACAGCTACGAGCAGTACTTC

j_call: TRBJ1-1
v_call: TRBV18
d_call: TRBD1
clone_size: once
cdr3_aa: CANRQGQNTEAFF
cdr3_nt: TGTGCCAACCGACAGGGACAGAACACTGAAGCTTTCTTT

j_call: TRBJ2-5
v_call: TRBV11-3
d_call: TRBD2
clone_size: -
cdr3_aa: CASSPSGGALETQYF
cdr3_nt: TGTGCCAGCAGCCCTAGCGGGGGGGCCTTGGAGACCCAGTACTTC

j_call: TRBJ2-2
v_call: TRBV6-4
d_call: -
clone_size: -
cdr3_aa: CASSDSWRTGELFF
cdr3_nt: TGTGCCAGCAGTGACTCATGGAGGACCGGGGAGCTGTTTTTT

j_call: TRBJ1-1
v_call: TRBV3-1/TRBV3-2
d_call: TRBD1
clone_size: -
cdr3_aa: CASSRGGASTEAFF
cdr3_nt: TGTGCCAGCAGCCGAGGGGGCGCGAGCACTGAAGCTTTCTTT

j_call: TRBJ1-5
v_call: TRBV19
d_call: -
clone_size: -
cdr3_aa: CASSIEANQPQHF
cdr3_nt: TGTGCCAGTAGTATAGAGGCCAATCAGCCCCAGCATTTT

j_call: TRBJ2-5
v_call: TRBV7-9
d_call: -
clone_size: many
cdr3_aa: CASSLVGGVETQYF
cdr3_nt: TGTGCCAGCAGCTTAGTCGGGGGAGTTGAGACCCAGTACTTC

j_call: TRBJ1-1
v_call: TRBV12-5
d_call: -
clone_size: -
cdr3_aa: CASGSYRNRDKAFF
cdr3_nt: TGTGCTAGTGGCTCTTACCGGAACCGGGACAAAGCTTTCTTT

j_call: TRBJ1-1
v_call: TRBV19
d_call: TRBD1
clone_size: once
cdr3_aa: CASSLPGQGGTEAFF
cdr3_nt: TGTGCCAGTAGTCTACCGGGACAGGGGGGCACTGAAGCTTTCTTT

j_call: TRBJ2-3
v_call: TRBV5-1
d_call: -
clone_size: -
cdr3_aa: CASSLRSFKTDTQYF
cdr3_nt: TGCGCCAGCAGCTTACGGTCCTTCAAGACAGATACGCAGTATTTT

j_call: TRBJ2-7
v_call: TRBV4-3
d_call: -
clone_size: -
cdr3_aa: CASSQTGTNSYEQYF
cdr3_nt: TGCGCCAGCAGCCAAACAGGGACGAACTCCTACGAGCAGTACTTC

j_call: TRBJ1-3
v_call: TRBV9
d_call: -
clone_size: -
cdr3_aa: CASSPHFDRNSGNTIYF
cdr3_nt: TGTGCCAGCAGCCCTCACTTCGACAGGAACTCTGGAAACACCATATATTTT

j_call: TRBJ1-1
v_call: TRBV28
d_call: -
clone_size: -
cdr3_aa: CASRVSGSGEAFF
cdr3_nt: TGTGCCAGCAGAGTCAGCGGATCTGGTGAAGCTTTCTTT

j_call: TRBJ2-1
v_call: TRBV19
d_call: TRBD1
clone_size: -
cdr3_aa: CASQGEVYNEQFF
cdr3_nt: TGTGCCAGTCAGGGGGAAGTCTACAATGAGCAGTTCTTC

j_call: TRBJ1-3
v_call: TRBV30
d_call: -
clone_size: -
cdr3_aa: CAWSRAGRGNTIYF
cdr3_nt: TGTGCCTGGAGTCGGGCAGGGCGGGGAAACACCATATATTTT

j_call: TRBJ1-2
v_call: TRBV5-4
d_call: -
clone_size: -
cdr3_aa: CASSSNSGNGYTF
cdr3_nt: TGTGCCAGCAGCTCGAACAGTGGAAATGGCTACACCTTC

j_call: TRBJ2-5
v_call: TRBV2
d_call: TRBD2
clone_size: -
cdr3_aa: CASSELAGETQYF
cdr3_nt: TGTGCCAGCAGTGAACTAGCGGGAGAGACCCAGTACTTC

j_call: TRBJ1-2
v_call: TRBV19
d_call: TRBD1
clone_size: -
cdr3_aa: CASSMQGVRGYTF
cdr3_nt: TGTGCCAGTAGTATGCAGGGGGTGCGTGGCTACACCTTC

j_call: TRBJ1-1
v_call: TRBV7-2
d_call: TRBD1
clone_size: -
cdr3_aa: CASSFGTGGRVEAFF
cdr3_nt: TGTGCCAGCAGCTTCGGGACAGGGGGCAGGGTTGAAGCTTTCTTT

j_call: TRBJ1-2
v_call: TRBV19
d_call: TRBD1
clone_size: -
cdr3_aa: CASSIELGQGNGYTF
cdr3_nt: TGTGCCAGTAGTATAGAACTCGGACAGGGGAATGGCTACACCTTC

j_call: TRBJ1-3
v_call: TRBV7-2
d_call: TRBD1
clone_size: -
cdr3_aa: CASSPKDRGLPVTFNTIYF
cdr3_nt: TGTGCCAGCAGCCCAAAGGACAGGGGGCTCCCTGTTACATTCAACACCATATATTTT

j_call: TRBJ2-1
v_call: TRBV19
d_call: -
clone_size: -
cdr3_aa: CASTRRGGIFNEQFF
cdr3_nt: TGTGCCAGTACCCGGAGGGGGGGAATCTTCAATGAGCAGTTCTTC

j_call: TRBJ1-3
v_call: TRBV5-8
d_call: -
clone_size: -
cdr3_aa: CASSLFVTSGNTIYF
cdr3_nt: TGTGCCAGCAGCTTGTTTGTAACTTCTGGAAACACCATATATTTT

j_call: TRBJ1-2
v_call: TRBV11-3
d_call: -
clone_size: -
cdr3_aa: CASSLGGGSYGYTF
cdr3_nt: TGTGCCAGCAGCTTAGGAGGAGGGTCCTATGGCTACACCTTC

j_call: TRBJ2-7
v_call: TRBV7-6
d_call: -
clone_size: -
cdr3_aa: CASSLGPGVGSYEQYF
cdr3_nt: TGTGCCAGCAGCTTAGGGCCGGGGGTAGGGTCCTACGAGCAGTACTTC

j_call: TRBJ1-2
v_call: TRBV4-3
d_call: TRBD1
clone_size: -
cdr3_aa: CASSPYGLGTEDYGYTF
cdr3_nt: TGCGCCAGCAGCCCGTACGGCCTCGGGACAGAGGACTATGGCTACACCTTC

j_call: TRBJ1-4
v_call: TRBV5-1
d_call: -
clone_size: -
cdr3_aa: CASSLAGEDNEKLFF
cdr3_nt: TGCGCCAGCAGCCTCGCGGGGGAGGATAATGAAAAACTGTTTTTT

j_call: TRBJ1-5
v_call: TRBV20-1
d_call: -
clone_size: -
cdr3_aa: CSASYGDFNQPQHF
cdr3_nt: TGCAGTGCTAGTTACGGGGATTTCAATCAGCCCCAGCATTTT

j_call: TRBJ1-6
v_call: TRBV28
d_call: TRBD1
clone_size: few
cdr3_aa: CASNRGQVWTSPLHF
cdr3_nt: TGTGCCAGCAACCGCGGACAGGTATGGACCTCACCCCTCCACTTT

j_call: TRBJ2-3
v_call: TRBV9
d_call: -
clone_size: -
cdr3_aa: CASSPRGHGFSTDTQYF
cdr3_nt: TGTGCCAGCAGCCCCCGAGGGCACGGCTTTAGCACAGATACGCAGTATTTT

j_call: TRBJ2-7
v_call: TRBV5-5
d_call: -
clone_size: -
cdr3_aa: CASSPTSYEQYF
cdr3_nt: TGTGCCAGCAGCCCCACCAGCTACGAGCAGTACTTC

j_call: TRBJ2-7
v_call: TRBV12-3/TRBV12-4
d_call: -
clone_size: -
cdr3_aa: CASSLSRAHEQYF
cdr3_nt: TGTGCCAGCAGTTTATCCAGGGCCCACGAGCAGTACTTC

j_call: TRBJ1-1
v_call: TRBV19
d_call: -
clone_size: -
cdr3_aa: CASSIQQVPGTEAFF
cdr3_nt: TGTGCCAGTAGTATACAACAGGTCCCGGGCACTGAAGCTTTCTTT

j_call: TRBJ1-6
v_call: TRBV6-5
d_call: -
clone_size: -
cdr3_aa: CASSYSGANSPLHF
cdr3_nt: TGTGCCAGCAGTTACTCGGGGGCTAATTCACCCCTCCACTTT

j_call: TRBJ1-5
v_call: TRBV6-2/TRBV6-3
d_call: -
clone_size: -
cdr3_aa: CASSYSFTTVPNQPQHF
cdr3_nt: TGTGCCAGCAGTTACTCCTTTACGACAGTTCCCAATCAGCCCCAGCATTTT

j_call: TRBJ2-7
v_call: TRBV7-2
d_call: TRBD2
clone_size: -
cdr3_aa: CASSTGLAPSYEQYF
cdr3_nt: TGTGCCAGCAGCACTGGACTAGCGCCTTCCTACGAGCAGTACTTC

j_call: TRBJ2-1
v_call: TRBV24-1
d_call: -
clone_size: -
cdr3_aa: CATSLGLNNEQFF
cdr3_nt: TGTGCCACCAGCTTGGGACTCAACAATGAGCAGTTCTTC

j_call: TRBJ1-2
v_call: TRBV5-8
d_call: TRBD1
clone_size: -
cdr3_aa: CASSLEGAYYGYTF
cdr3_nt: TGTGCCAGCAGCTTGGAGGGGGCATACTATGGCTACACCTTC